A single TCR beta chain is shown here with its context. This clonotype was seen repeatedly, ten times or more. Its binding antigen is unknown. One base away there is no much larger clone; base qualities are not given. The axillary draining lymph nodes of breast cancer patients were the source of the lymph node samples. TCRdb records Illumina HiSeq 2000 as the sequencer. Multiplex PCR amplification was used to build the TCR beta chain libraries. High-throughput sequencing was used to analyze the amplified TCR beta chain products. In-frame beta chains were kept once TCRdb had trimmed the public reads at Q25 with fastp and called clones with MiXCR. Here each entry gathers all rows of one CDR3 protein and keeps the most common genes and DNA. The sample table holds under 350,000 distinct CDR3 sequences, of which 30% were seen once. The ten largest clones represent around 1.1% of the sample. As encoded in the germline V gene, CDR1 is SGHDN while CDR2 is FVKESK. A distance of 16 bases separates the germline ends of V and J, which lose 5 bases and 3 bases respectively. Spanning cysteine to phenylalanine, the CDR3 consists of 15 amino acids. Solely the CDR3 DNA is kept, with 45 bases framed from the first base.

This sample was taken from a study of breast tumors, draining lymph nodes, adjacent tissues (dated by TCRdb to about 2016). A note on the overall study: In breast cancer patients, the study compared the TCR beta repertoires of tumor, adjacent nontumor tissue and axillary lymph nodes. In human breast cancer, the study set out to assess how tumor, surrounding tissue and draining lymph node repertoires relate to one another and whether T cells might be exchanged between them. Summary of the overall study and its limitations: Tumor and nontumor tissue repertoires were significantly more similar in luminal-like than in basal-like breast cancer. T-cell repertoire diversity in tumors was found to be lower than in lymph nodes but higher than in nontumor tissue, and preferential V and J gene usage was observed. Rather than being directly demonstrated, the conclusion that tumor T cells originate in lymph nodes was presented as consistent with a hypothesis. The data were considered consistent with the idea that most tumor T cells come from the lymph node and then expand in tumor tissue.

The sequence links TRBV14 to TRBJ1-2; the D gene is perhaps TRBD1, on 5 matching bases. The TCR comes from a female donor with breast cancer. Some clones in this sample may be carry-over from other donors' samples. Sample: axillary lymph node tissue. The sequenced DNA is TGTGCCAGCAGCTCCCTATGGGGCAACCACTATGGCTACACCTTC. Translation gives CASSSLWGNHYGYTF.